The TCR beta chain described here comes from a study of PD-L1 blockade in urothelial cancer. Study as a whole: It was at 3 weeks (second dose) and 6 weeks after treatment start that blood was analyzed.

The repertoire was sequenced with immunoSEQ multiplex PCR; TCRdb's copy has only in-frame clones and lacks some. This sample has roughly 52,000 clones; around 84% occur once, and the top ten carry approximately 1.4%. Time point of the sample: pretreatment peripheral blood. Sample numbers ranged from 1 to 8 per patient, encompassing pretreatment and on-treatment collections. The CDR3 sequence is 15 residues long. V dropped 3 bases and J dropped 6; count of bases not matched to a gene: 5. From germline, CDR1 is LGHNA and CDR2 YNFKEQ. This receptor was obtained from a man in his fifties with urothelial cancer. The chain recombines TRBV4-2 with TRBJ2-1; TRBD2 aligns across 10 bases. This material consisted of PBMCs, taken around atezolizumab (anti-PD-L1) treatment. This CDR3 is CASSQGTSVVNEQFF. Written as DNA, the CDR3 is TGTGCCAGCAGCCAGGGGACTAGCGTTGTCAATGAGCAGTTCTTC.